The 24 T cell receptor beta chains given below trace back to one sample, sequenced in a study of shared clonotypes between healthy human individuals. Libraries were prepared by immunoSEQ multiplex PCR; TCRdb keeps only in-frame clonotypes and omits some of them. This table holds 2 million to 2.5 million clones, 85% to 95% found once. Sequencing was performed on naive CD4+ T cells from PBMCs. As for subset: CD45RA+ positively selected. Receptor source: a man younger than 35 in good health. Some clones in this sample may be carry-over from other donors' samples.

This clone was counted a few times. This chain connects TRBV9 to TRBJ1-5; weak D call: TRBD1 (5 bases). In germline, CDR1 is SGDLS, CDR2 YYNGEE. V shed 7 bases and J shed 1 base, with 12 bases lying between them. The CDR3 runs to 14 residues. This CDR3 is CASGTGGSNQPQHF. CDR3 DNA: TGTGCCAGCGGGACGGGAGGGAGCAATCAGCCCCAGCATTTT.

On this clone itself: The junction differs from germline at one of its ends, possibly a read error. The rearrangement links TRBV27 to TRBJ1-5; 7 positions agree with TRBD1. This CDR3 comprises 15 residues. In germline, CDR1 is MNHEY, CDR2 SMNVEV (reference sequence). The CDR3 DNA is TGTGCCAGCAGTACTCTGACAGGGAGCAAACAGCCCCAGCATTTT. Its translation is CASSTLTGSKQPQHF.

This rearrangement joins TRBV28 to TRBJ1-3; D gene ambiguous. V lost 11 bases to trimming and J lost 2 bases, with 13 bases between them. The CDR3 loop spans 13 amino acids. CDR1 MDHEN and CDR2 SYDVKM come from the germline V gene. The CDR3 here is CASDTPPGNTIYF. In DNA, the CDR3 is TGTGCCTCCGACACACCCCCTGGAAACACCATATATTTT.

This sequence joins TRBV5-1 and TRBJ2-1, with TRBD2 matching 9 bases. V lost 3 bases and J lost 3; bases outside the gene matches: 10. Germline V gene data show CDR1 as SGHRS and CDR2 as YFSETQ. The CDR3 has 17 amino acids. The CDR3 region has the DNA TGCGCCAGCAGCTCCGAAGTGCGGACTAGCGTCTACAATGAGCAGTTCTTC. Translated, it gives CASSSEVRTSVYNEQFF.

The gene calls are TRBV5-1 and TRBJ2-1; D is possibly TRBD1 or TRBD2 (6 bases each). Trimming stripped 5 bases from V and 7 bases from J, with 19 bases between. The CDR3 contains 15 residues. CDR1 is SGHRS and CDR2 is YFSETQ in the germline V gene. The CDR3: CASRKEGGSGNEQFF. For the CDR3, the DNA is TGCGCCAGCAGGAAGGAGGGGGGATCTGGGAATGAGCAGTTCTTC.

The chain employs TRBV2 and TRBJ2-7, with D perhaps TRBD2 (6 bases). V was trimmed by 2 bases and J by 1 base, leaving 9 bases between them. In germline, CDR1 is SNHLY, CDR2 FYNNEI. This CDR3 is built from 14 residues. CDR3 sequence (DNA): TGTGCCAGCAGTGAAAGCCTAGCGTCCTACGAGCAGTACTTC. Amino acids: CASSESLASYEQYF.

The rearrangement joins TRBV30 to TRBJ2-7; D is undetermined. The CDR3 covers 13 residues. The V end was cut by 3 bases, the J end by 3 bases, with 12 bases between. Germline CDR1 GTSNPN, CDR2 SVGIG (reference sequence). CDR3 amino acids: CAWRNTPGYEQYF. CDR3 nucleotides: TGTGCCTGGAGGAACACCCCGGGCTACGAGCAGTACTTC.

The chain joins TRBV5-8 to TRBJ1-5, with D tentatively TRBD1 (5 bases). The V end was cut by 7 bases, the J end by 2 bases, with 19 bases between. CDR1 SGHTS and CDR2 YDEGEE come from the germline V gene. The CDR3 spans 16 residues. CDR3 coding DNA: TGTGCCAGCTATCGGTTCGGGGGACTGGGCAATCAGCCCCAGCATTTT. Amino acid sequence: CASYRFGGLGNQPQHF. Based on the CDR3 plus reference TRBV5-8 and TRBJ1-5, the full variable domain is EAGVTQSPTHLIKTRGQQATLRCSPISGHTSVYWYQQALGLGLQFLLWYDEGEERNRGNFPPRFSGRQFPNYSSELNVNALELEDSALYLCASYRFGGLGNQPQHFGDGTRLSIL.

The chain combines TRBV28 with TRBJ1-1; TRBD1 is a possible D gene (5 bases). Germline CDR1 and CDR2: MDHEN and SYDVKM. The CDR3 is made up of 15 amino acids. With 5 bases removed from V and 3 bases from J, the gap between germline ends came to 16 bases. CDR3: CASSRAGTGDTEAFF. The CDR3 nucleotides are TGTGCCAGCAGTAGAGCCGGGACGGGGGACACTGAAGCTTTCTTT.

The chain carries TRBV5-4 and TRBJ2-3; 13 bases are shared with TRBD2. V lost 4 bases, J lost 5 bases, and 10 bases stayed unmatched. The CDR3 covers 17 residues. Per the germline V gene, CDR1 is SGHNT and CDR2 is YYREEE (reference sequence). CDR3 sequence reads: CASSESTSGRAIDTQYF. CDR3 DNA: TGTGCCAGCAGCGAGTCCACTAGCGGGAGGGCCATAGATACGCAGTATTTT.

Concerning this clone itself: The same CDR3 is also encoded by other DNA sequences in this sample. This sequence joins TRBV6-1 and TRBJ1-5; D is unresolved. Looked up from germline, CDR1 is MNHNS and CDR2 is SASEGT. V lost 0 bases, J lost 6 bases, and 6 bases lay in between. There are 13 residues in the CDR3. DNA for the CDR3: TGTGCCAGCAGTGAAGCTAGTTTTCAGCCCCAGCATTTT. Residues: CASSEASFQPQHF.

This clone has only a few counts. CDR3 residues: CASSLLAVGATDTQYF. The CDR3 coding sequence is TGTGCCAGCAGCTTACTAGCGGTTGGGGCCACAGATACGCAGTATTTT. The chain uses TRBV7-2 and TRBJ2-3; the match to TRBD2 covers 7 bases. This CDR3 comprises 16 residues. Losses at the gene ends were 2 bases for V and 2 bases for J; bases not matched to a gene: 7. Germline CDR1 SGHTA, CDR2 FQGNSA. The variable domain in full, with the rest retrieved from reference TRBV7-2 and TRBJ2-3, is GAGVSQSPSNKVTEKGKDVELRCDPISGHTALYWYRQSLGQGLEFLIYFQGNSAPDKSGLPSDRFSAERTGGSVSTLTIQRTQQEDSAVYLCASSLLAVGATDTQYFGPGTRLTVL.

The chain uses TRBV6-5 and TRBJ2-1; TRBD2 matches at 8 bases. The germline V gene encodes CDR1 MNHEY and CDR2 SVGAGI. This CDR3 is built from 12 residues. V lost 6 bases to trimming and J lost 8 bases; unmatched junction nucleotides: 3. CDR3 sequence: CASSYGGDEQFF. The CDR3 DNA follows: TGTGCCAGCAGCTACGGGGGGGATGAGCAGTTCTTC.

The CDR3 loop is CASSSIVPGSEQFF. The CDR3 DNA reads as TGTGCCAGCTCGTCGATCGTCCCGGGAAGTGAGCAGTTCTTC. The chain joins TRBV5-4 to TRBJ2-1, with D perhaps matching TRBD2 (5 bases). The germline V gene has CDR1 SGHNT and CDR2 YYREEE (reference sequence). The CDR3 length is 14 residues. The V gene lost 7 bases and the J gene lost 9 bases, with 20 bases spanning the gap.

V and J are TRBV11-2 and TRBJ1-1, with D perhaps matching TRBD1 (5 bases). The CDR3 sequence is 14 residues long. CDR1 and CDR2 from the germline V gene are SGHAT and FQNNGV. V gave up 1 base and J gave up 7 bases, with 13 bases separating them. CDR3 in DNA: TGTGCCAGCAGCTTAGCCCCGGGAGACAGTGAAGCTTTCTTT. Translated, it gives CASSLAPGDSEAFF.

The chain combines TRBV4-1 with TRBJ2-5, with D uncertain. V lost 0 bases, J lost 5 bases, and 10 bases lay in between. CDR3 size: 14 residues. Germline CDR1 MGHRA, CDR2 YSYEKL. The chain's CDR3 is CASSQDPSMETQYF. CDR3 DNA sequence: TGCGCCAGCAGCCAAGATCCGAGCATGGAGACCCAGTACTTC.

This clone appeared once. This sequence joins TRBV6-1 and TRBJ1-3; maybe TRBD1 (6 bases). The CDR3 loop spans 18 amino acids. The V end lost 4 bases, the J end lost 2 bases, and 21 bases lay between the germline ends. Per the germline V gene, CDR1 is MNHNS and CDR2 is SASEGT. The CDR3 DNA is TGTGCCAGCAGTGGACCGGACAGCTATACTCTCGCTGGAAACACCATATATTTT. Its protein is CASSGPDSYTLAGNTIYF.

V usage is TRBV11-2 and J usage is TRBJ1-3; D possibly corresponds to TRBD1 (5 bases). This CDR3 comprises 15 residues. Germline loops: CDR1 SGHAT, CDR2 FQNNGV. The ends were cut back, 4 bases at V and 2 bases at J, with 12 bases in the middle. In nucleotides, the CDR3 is TGTGCCAGCAGCTCCCTCAGGGAGGCTGGAAACACCATATATTTT. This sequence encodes CASSSLREAGNTIYF.

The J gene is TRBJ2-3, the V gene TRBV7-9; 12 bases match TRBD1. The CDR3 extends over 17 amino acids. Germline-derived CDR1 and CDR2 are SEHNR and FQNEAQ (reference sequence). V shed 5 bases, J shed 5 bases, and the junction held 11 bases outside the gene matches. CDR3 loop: CASSRIWDRGLKDTQYF. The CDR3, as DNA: TGTGCCAGCAGCCGAATCTGGGACAGGGGGCTGAAAGATACGCAGTATTTT. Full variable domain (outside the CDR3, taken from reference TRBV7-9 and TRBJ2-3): DTGVSQNPRHKITKRGQNVTFRCDPISEHNRLYWYRQTLGQGPEFLTYFQNEAQLEKSRLLSDRFSAERPKGSFSTLEIQRTEQGDSAMYLCASSRIWDRGLKDTQYFGPGTRLTVL.

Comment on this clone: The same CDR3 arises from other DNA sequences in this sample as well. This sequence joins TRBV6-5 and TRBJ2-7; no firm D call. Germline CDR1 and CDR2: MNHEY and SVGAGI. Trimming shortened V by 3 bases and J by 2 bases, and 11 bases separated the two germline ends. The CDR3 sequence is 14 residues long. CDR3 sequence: CASSYSRVTYEQYF. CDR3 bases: TGTGCCAGCAGTTATAGTCGGGTGACCTACGAGCAGTACTTC.

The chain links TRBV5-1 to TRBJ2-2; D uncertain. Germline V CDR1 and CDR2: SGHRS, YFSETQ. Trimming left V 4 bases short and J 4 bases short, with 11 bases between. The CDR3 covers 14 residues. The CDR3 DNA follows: TGCGCCAGCAGCCCCAGGTTAAGCACCGGGGAGCTGTTTTTT. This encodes CASSPRLSTGELFF.

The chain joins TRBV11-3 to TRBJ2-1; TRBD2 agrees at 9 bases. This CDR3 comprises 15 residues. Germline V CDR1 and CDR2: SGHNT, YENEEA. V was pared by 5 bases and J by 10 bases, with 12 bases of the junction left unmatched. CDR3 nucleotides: TGTGCCAGCAGCCCCGGGACTAGCTCCGGAGACGAGCAGTTCTTC. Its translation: CASSPGTSSGDEQFF.

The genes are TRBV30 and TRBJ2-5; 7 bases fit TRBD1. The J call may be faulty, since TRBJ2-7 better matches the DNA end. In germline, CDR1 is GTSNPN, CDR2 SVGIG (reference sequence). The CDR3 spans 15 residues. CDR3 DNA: TGTGCCTGGAGTGTATCTCCCAGGGGGAAGGGCGAGCAGTACTTC. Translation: CAWSVSPRGKGEQYF.

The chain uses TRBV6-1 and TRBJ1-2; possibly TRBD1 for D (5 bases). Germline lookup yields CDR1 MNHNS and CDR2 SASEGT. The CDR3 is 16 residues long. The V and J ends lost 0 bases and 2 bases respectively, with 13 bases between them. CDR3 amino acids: CASSEAPGTANYGYTF. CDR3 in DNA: TGTGCCAGCAGTGAAGCCCCCGGGACCGCGAACTATGGCTACACCTTC.